What follows are 30 T cell receptor beta chains derived from one specimen sequenced in a study of shared clonotypes between healthy human individuals. Clones were sequenced by immunoSEQ multiplex PCR, and TCRdb holds only the in-frame ones, with some missing. The data show roughly 2.2 million clones, approximately 95% seen once. Sequenced input: naive CD4+ T cells from PBMCs. Regarding subset: CD45RA+ positively selected. These receptors came from a man between 18 and 35 years old in good health. Some clones in this sample may be carry-over from other donors' samples.

The chain is built from TRBV9 and TRBJ1-4; 9 nucleotides agree with TRBD1. The CDR3 length is 17 residues. Germline V gene data show CDR1 as SGDLS and CDR2 as YYNGEE. J gave up 6 bases and V 2 bases, and 11 bases lay outside the gene matches. The CDR3 here is CASSVTGTGTGYEKLFF. In DNA, the CDR3 is TGTGCCAGCAGCGTGACTGGGACCGGGACAGGGTATGAAAAACTGTTTTTT.

The V gene is TRBV29-1, the J gene TRBJ1-1; TRBD1 matches at 9 bases. Trimming took 7 bases from V and 4 from J; bases not matched to a gene: 7. This CDR3 contains 13 residues. The germline gives CDR1 SQVTM, CDR2 ANQGSEA. In DNA, the CDR3 is TGCAGCGCCTGGGGACAGGGAGGCACTGAAGCTTTCTTT. This codes for CSAWGQGGTEAFF.

The gene calls are TRBV6-5 and TRBJ2-7; tentatively, D is TRBD1 (5 bases). CDR3 length: 14 residues. CDR1 is MNHEY, CDR2 SVGAGI, per germline. V dropped 6 bases and J dropped 1 base, with 13 bases sitting between them. The CDR3 region is CASSLKSGSYEQYF. The DNA for the CDR3 is TGTGCCAGCAGCTTGAAATCAGGGTCCTACGAGCAGTACTTC.

The gene calls are TRBV5-1 and TRBJ2-3; the match to TRBD2 covers 9 bases. Germline-derived CDR1 and CDR2 are SGHRS and YFSETQ. The CDR3 covers 18 residues. The trim removed 0 bases at V and 0 bases at J, leaving 8 bases unmatched. CDR3 bases: TGCGCCAGCAGCTTGGATCGGCGGCTAGCGGGGAGCACAGATACGCAGTATTTT. Translated: CASSLDRRLAGSTDTQYF.

This rearrangement joins TRBV18 to TRBJ2-7, with 9 bases fitting TRBD1. V trimming: 6 bases; J trimming: 3 bases; junction bases outside the gene matches: 9. This CDR3 region has 15 residues. Germline values: CDR1 KGHSH, CDR2 LQKENI. CDR3 protein: CASSRGTGWDYEQYF. The CDR3 coding sequence is TGTGCCAGCTCCCGAGGGACAGGGTGGGACTACGAGCAGTACTTC. Looking up the rest from reference TRBV18 and TRBJ2-7 gives the full variable domain: NAGVMQNPRHLVRRRGQEARLRCSPMKGHSHVYWYRQLPEEGLKFMVYLQKENIIDESGMPKERFSAEFPKEGPSILRIQQVVRGDSAAYFCASSRGTGWDYEQYFGPGTRLTVT.

This chain links TRBV5-1 with TRBJ2-5; TRBD1 aligns across 7 bases. V lost 4 bases and J lost 5; bases outside the gene matches: 11. The germline CDR1 and CDR2 sequences are SGHRS and YFSETQ. There are 15 residues in the CDR3. The CDR3 nucleotides are TGCGCCAGCAGCCTGACCCCGGGACAGACGGAGACCCAGTACTTC. It translates to CASSLTPGQTETQYF.

This clone was seen only a few times. This sequence joins TRBV2 and TRBJ1-5; TRBD1 might be the D (5 bases). Germline V gives CDR1 SNHLY, CDR2 FYNNEI. The CDR3 has 13 amino acids. V dropped 6 bases and J dropped 6 bases, with 12 bases sitting between them. The CDR3 DNA sequence: TGTGCCAGCAGCGGCAGGGTCCTTCAGCCCCAGCATTTT. This gives the protein CASSGRVLQPQHF.

The chain uses TRBV5-8 and TRBJ2-4; D not resolved. Germline lookup yields CDR1 SGHTS and CDR2 YDEGEE. This CDR3 region has 15 residues. Trimming took off 0 bases at V and 0 bases at J, with 7 bases between the two ends. CDR3 DNA: TGTGCCAGCAGCTTGGGCAGCATAGCCAAAAACATTCAGTACTTC. This encodes CASSLGSIAKNIQYF.

V usage is TRBV28 and J usage is TRBJ2-7; D perhaps matches TRBD1 (5 bases). V lost 6 bases and J lost 0, with 9 bases in between. The CDR3 is made up of 13 amino acids. The V gene's germline CDR1 is MDHEN and CDR2 SYDVKM. CDR3 DNA sequence: TGTGCCAGCAGCCACGACAGCTCCTACGAGCAGTACTTC. Its translation is CASSHDSSYEQYF.

V gene TRBV6-1 combines with J gene TRBJ1-2, with 10 bases matching TRBD1. Germline CDR1 and CDR2: MNHNS and SASEGT. The ends lost 4 bases at V and 6 bases at J; junction bases unmatched: 14. There are 17 residues in the CDR3. The CDR3 DNA reads TGTGCCAGCAGTGCCCCCCCCGCCGGGACAGGGGTTCATGGCTACACCTTC. It is translated as CASSAPPAGTGVHGYTF.

This clone has only one observation. V and J are TRBV10-3 and TRBJ2-7, with 7 bases fitting TRBD2. Germline V CDR1 and CDR2: ENHRY, SYGVKD. The CDR3 has 15 residues. Trimming at V came to 4 bases and at J to 4 bases, leaving 10 bases not matched to a gene. The CDR3 here is CAISVTALADYEQYF. CDR3 nucleotide sequence: TGTGCCATCAGTGTCACGGCGCTAGCGGATTACGAGCAGTACTTC.

This clone was detected only once. The chain joins TRBV5-1 to TRBJ2-3; maybe TRBD2 (5 bases). Germline-derived CDR1 and CDR2 are SGHRS and YFSETQ. The length of the CDR3 is 13 residues. Trimming removed 4 bases from V and 4 bases from J, with 10 bases in between. The CDR3 loop is CASSRDGSDTQYF. Written as DNA, the CDR3 is TGCGCCAGCAGCCGGGATGGGTCAGATACGCAGTATTTT.

This rearrangement joins TRBV29-1 to TRBJ1-1, with 7 bases matching TRBD1. The germline CDR1 and CDR2 sequences are SQVTM and ANQGSEA. The CDR3 has 15 amino acids. This chain's CDR3 is CSSPDRWRAQVEAFF. CDR3 bases: TGCAGTTCCCCGGACAGGTGGCGTGCGCAGGTTGAAGCTTTCTTT.

This chain connects TRBV18 to TRBJ2-7, with unresolved D. The CDR3 totals 16 residues. Trimming left V 2 bases short and J 5 bases short, with 19 bases between. Germline V gene data show CDR1 as KGHSH and CDR2 as LQKENI. The CDR3 DNA reads as TGTGCCAGCTCACCAGAGGTCTCACCACCGTTTGACGAGCAGTACTTC. Translated, it gives CASSPEVSPPFDEQYF.

This chain connects TRBV4-1 to TRBJ2-7, with D hard to call. Trimming cost V 2 bases and J 5 bases, with 10 bases left between them. CDR3 length: 13 residues. In germline, CDR1 is MGHRA, CDR2 YSYEKL. The CDR3 reads CASSQPMGNEQYF. The CDR3 DNA reads TGCGCCAGCAGCCAACCGATGGGGAACGAGCAGTACTTC.

This chain uses TRBV7-2 with TRBJ1-4; no definite D call. The CDR3 is 15 residues long. The V and J ends lost 6 bases and 0 bases respectively, with 11 bases between them. In germline, CDR1 is SGHTA, CDR2 FQGNSA. In DNA form, the CDR3 reads TGTGCCAGCAGTTCTGATTCCCCAACTAATGAAAAACTGTTTTTT. Its translation is CASSSDSPTNEKLFF.

The chain has TRBV7-2 and TRBJ1-3; D not resolved. In germline, CDR1 is SGHTA, CDR2 FQGNSA. The CDR3 is 13 residues long. The V and J ends lost 8 bases and 6 bases respectively, with 14 bases between them. DNA of the CDR3: TGTGCCAGCGGCCTCCGGGAGGAAAACACCATATATTTT. Translating gives CASGLREENTIYF.

This clone came up once. CDR3 in DNA: TGCGCCAGCAGCAAGGGACTAGCGGGACTCCCCTACGAGCAGTACTTC. Amino acid sequence: CASSKGLAGLPYEQYF. This sequence joins TRBV5-1 and TRBJ2-7; 13 bases line up with TRBD2. CDR3 length: 16 amino acids. J was trimmed by 2 bases and V by 4 bases; bases with no gene match: 6. Looked up from germline, CDR1 is SGHRS and CDR2 is YFSETQ.

The gene calls are TRBV6-5 and TRBJ2-5; 8 nucleotides match TRBD2. The CDR3 has 12 amino acids. Trimming cost V 4 bases and J 5 bases; bases outside gene matches: 0. The germline CDR1 and CDR2 sequences are MNHEY and SVGAGI. The CDR3 is CASSSSGETQYF. The CDR3 DNA follows: TGTGCCAGCAGTTCTAGCGGGGAGACCCAGTACTTC.

The rearrangement uses TRBV28 and TRBJ2-7; 9 bases match TRBD1. V lost 5 bases, J lost 3 bases, and 8 bases stayed unmatched. CDR3 length: 15 amino acids. CDR1 MDHEN and CDR2 SYDVKM come from the germline V gene. CDR3 coding DNA: TGTGCCAGCAGTCTAACGACAGGGGGTATCTACGAGCAGTACTTC. Residues: CASSLTTGGIYEQYF.

This clone was recorded only once. The chain combines TRBV7-2 with TRBJ2-1, with D possibly being TRBD1 (6 bases). Germline-derived CDR1 and CDR2 are SGHTA and FQGNSA. This CDR3 is built from 18 residues. V was pared by 0 bases and J by 6 bases, with 21 bases between. The CDR3 is CASSLAQRGTGIGNEQFF. As DNA, the CDR3 is TGTGCCAGCAGCTTAGCCCAGAGGGGAACAGGGATAGGCAATGAGCAGTTCTTC.

This rearrangement joins TRBV27 to TRBJ1-1, with a weak D call TRBD1 (5 bases). The ends were cut back, 4 bases at V and 3 bases at J, with 15 bases in the middle. Germline CDR1 and CDR2: MNHEY and SMNVEV (reference sequence). CDR3 length: 15 residues. CDR3 protein: CASSSYPPGDTEAFF. The DNA of the CDR3 is TGTGCCAGCAGTTCTTACCCCCCGGGGGACACTGAAGCTTTCTTT.

This chain connects TRBV5-1 to TRBJ2-1; a possible D gene is TRBD2 (6 bases). The V and J ends lost 2 bases and 4 bases respectively, with 10 bases between them. Germline CDR1 reads SGHRS; CDR2 reads YFSETQ. The CDR3 consists of 14 residues. For the CDR3, the DNA is TGCGCCAGCAGCTTACGGGAGTTTTACAATGAGCAGTTCTTC. Translating gives CASSLREFYNEQFF.

In this sample, this clone turned up once. J is TRBJ1-2 and V is TRBV28; perhaps TRBD1 as D (5 bases). Looked up from germline, CDR1 is MDHEN and CDR2 is SYDVKM. Trimming cost V 6 bases and J 6 bases, with 23 bases left between them. The CDR3 totals 16 residues. CDR3 residues: CASSPMDRPGAHGYTF. The CDR3, as DNA: TGTGCCAGCAGCCCAATGGACCGACCTGGGGCACATGGCTACACCTTC.

The chain employs TRBV28 and TRBJ1-2; 9 bases line up with TRBD1. Losses at the gene ends were 2 bases for V and 4 bases for J; bases not matched to a gene: 11. CDR3 length: 17 amino acids. CDR1 and CDR2 (germline): MDHEN, SYDVKM. This CDR3 reads CASSLGTGQGGAYGYTF. CDR3 sequence (DNA): TGTGCCAGCAGTTTAGGGACAGGGCAGGGAGGCGCCTATGGCTACACCTTC.

The chain uses TRBV10-3 and TRBJ1-5; D is unclear. The CDR3 is 13 residues long. Germline assignment: CDR1 ENHRY and CDR2 SYGVKD. V lost 4 bases, J lost 7 bases, and 11 bases lay in between. CDR3 loop: CAISGREAQPQHF. For the CDR3, the DNA is TGTGCCATCAGTGGGCGTGAGGCCCAGCCCCAGCATTTT.

This clone appeared a single time. V usage is TRBV28 and J usage is TRBJ2-3, with D possibly matching TRBD2 (5 bases). Trimming left V 10 bases short and J 5 bases short, with 22 bases between. Germline V gene lookup returns CDR1 MDHEN and CDR2 SYDVKM. The length of the CDR3 is 15 residues. DNA for the CDR3: TGTGCCACAATAACGAGGGAGAGGATTCGAGATACGCAGTATTTT. Protein sequence: CATITRERIRDTQYF.

The sample holds one count of this clone. The CDR3 DNA is TGCGCCAGCAGTGGGGCGGGAGGGCACTACAATGAGCAGTTCTTC. As protein: CASSGAGGHYNEQFF. The chain joins TRBV5-1 to TRBJ2-1; 9 nucleotides line up with TRBD2. Germline assignment: CDR1 SGHRS and CDR2 YFSETQ. J was trimmed by 3 bases and V by 5 bases; bases with no gene match: 6. The CDR3 has 15 residues.

This chain links TRBV7-2 with TRBJ1-2; 9 nucleotides agree with TRBD1. V trimming: 2 bases; J trimming: 9 bases; junction bases outside the gene matches: 10. The CDR3 runs to 15 residues. Germline loops: CDR1 SGHTA, CDR2 FQGNSA. CDR3 DNA: TGTGCCAGCAGCTTACTAGGGACAGGGTACTCCAGCTACACCTTC. Its translation is CASSLLGTGYSSYTF.

Concerning this clone: Other nucleotide sequences from this sample produce the same CDR3. The chain couples TRBV11-2 to TRBJ2-1; D gene ambiguous. V dropped 1 base and J dropped 4 bases, with 5 bases sitting between them. This CDR3 region has 13 residues. From germline, CDR1 is SGHAT and CDR2 FQNNGV. This CDR3 reads CASSLGAYNEQFF. The CDR3 nucleotides are TGTGCCAGCAGCTTAGGAGCGTACAATGAGCAGTTCTTC.